This T cell receptor beta chain was observed in a study of T cells expressing NK-cell markers. Study summary: One of eight sequenced donors was HCMV-seronegative; the other seven were seropositive.

Turning to this clonotype: Its matching antigen is unknown.

Overall study results and limits: NKG2C+ dominant clonotype frequencies in six or seven donors were roughly 1.0-7.0% of CD8+ T cells. The study found these clonotypes also leading the CD3+CD56-NKG2C+ fraction in a few donors.

The CDR3 sequence is 14 residues long. Looked up from germline, CDR1 is SGHTA and CDR2 is FQGNSA. TCRdb reprocessed the 5' RACE reads; each CDR3 protein has one entry and no DNA is given. Its clone listing holds roughly 180,000 distinct CDR3 sequences. This receptor was obtained from a woman between 18 and 70 years old in good health. J is TRBJ1-3 and V is TRBV7-2; as DNA is missing, the TRBD1 call by TCRdb cannot be tested. Source material: blood T cells: a sorted CD56 or NKG2C T cell subset, CD4+ or CD8+ T cells, or bulk PBMC T cells (not recorded which). The CDR3 protein is CASSFRQGANTIYF.